These 31 T cell receptor beta chains were sequenced from one sample in a study of PD-L1 blockade in urothelial cancer. Profiling relied on immunoSEQ multiplex PCR, and the TCRdb table lists in-frame clones only, not all of them. Here the sample spans approximately 100,000 clones, 91% being singletons. Sequencing used PBMCs, obtained around atezolizumab (anti-PD-L1) treatment. The receptors were gathered from a woman of 80 years or more with urothelial cancer.

The chain links TRBV6-5 to TRBJ2-7, with TRBD1 matching over 7 bases. Trimming cost V 9 bases and J 0 bases; bases outside gene matches: 8. The CDR3 extends over 14 amino acids. Germline V gene data show CDR1 as MNHEY and CDR2 as SVGAGI. CDR3 in DNA: TGTGCCAGTACTTCAGGGGGACCCTCCTACGAGCAGTACTTC. It yields the protein CASTSGGPSYEQYF.

The chain has TRBV11-2 and TRBJ1-3; 9 nucleotides agree with TRBD1. Germline lookup yields CDR1 SGHAT and CDR2 FQNNGV. Trimming took 5 bases from V and 6 from J; bases not matched to a gene: 8. CDR3 size: 15 residues. As DNA, the CDR3 is TGTGCCAGCAGCCGGACAGGGGTGGGAGTAAACACCATATATTTT. It is translated as CASSRTGVGVNTIYF.

The chain employs TRBV7-3 and TRBJ2-1, with D maybe TRBD1 (6 bases). The V end was cut by 8 bases, the J end by 7 bases, with 12 bases between. CDR1 is SGHTA and CDR2 is FQGTGA in the germline V gene. CDR3 size: 12 residues. The CDR3 here is CASRSGENEQFF. The CDR3 region has the DNA TGTGCCAGCCGTTCAGGGGAAAATGAGCAGTTCTTC.

The chain couples TRBV9 to TRBJ2-7, with a tentative D call TRBD1 (5 bases). V was pared by 4 bases and J by 0 bases, with 14 bases between. Germline CDR1 SGDLS, CDR2 YYNGEE. This CDR3 comprises 15 residues. Here the CDR3 DNA reads TGTGCCAGCAGCATACAGGCTCAGAACTCCTACGAGCAGTACTTC. This sequence encodes CASSIQAQNSYEQYF.

This chain links TRBV7-2 with TRBJ2-1, with 8 bases fitting TRBD2. After removal of 4 bases from V and 5 bases from J, the junction contained 4 bases not matched to a gene. CDR1 is SGHTA and CDR2 is FQGNSA in the germline V gene. The CDR3 is 14 residues long. Here the CDR3 reads CASSSTSDHNEQFF. The CDR3 DNA is TGTGCCAGCAGCTCGACTAGCGACCACAATGAGCAGTTCTTC. The full variable domain, in which reference TRBV7-2 and TRBJ2-1 provide the parts outside the CDR3, is GAGVSQSPSNKVTEKGKDVELRCDPISGHTALYWYRQSLGQGLEFLIYFQGNSAPDKSGLPSDRFSAERTGGSVSTLTIQRTQQEDSAVYLCASSSTSDHNEQFFGPGTRLTVL.

This clone appeared once. The V gene is TRBV27, the J gene TRBJ1-4; perhaps TRBD1 as D (5 bases). The ends were cut back, 5 bases at V and 10 bases at J, with 23 bases in the middle. The CDR3 extends over 16 amino acids. Germline CDR1 is MNHEY and CDR2 is SMNVEV (reference sequence). The CDR3 protein is CASSPPPKAGGGKLFF. In DNA, the CDR3 is TGTGCCAGCAGTCCTCCCCCGAAGGCTGGGGGAGGAAAACTGTTTTTT.

In regard to this clone: Since the CDR3 does not end with the conserved phenylalanine or tryptophan, this likely comes from a read error. The DNA is left out, because the CDR3 cannot be placed on it with certainty; the CDR3 is given as TCRdb lists it. The rearrangement uses TRBV6-5 and TRBJ2-7; no check of the table's D call, TRBD2, against the DNA was made. Germline V CDR1 and CDR2: MNHEY, SVGAGI. The CDR3 spans 9 amino acids, including both terminal residues. This CDR3 is CASSSLSVI.

V is TRBV28 and J is TRBJ2-1; 10 nucleotides align to TRBD1. Germline CDR1 reads MDHEN; CDR2 reads SYDVKM. This CDR3 has 15 amino acids. Trimming removed 8 bases from V and 4 bases from J; junction bases left unmatched: 8. CDR3 DNA sequence: TGTGCCAGCGGCGAGCCGGGACAGGGGTACAATGAGCAGTTCTTC. Protein product: CASGEPGQGYNEQFF. Looking up the rest from reference TRBV28 and TRBJ2-1 gives the full variable domain: DVKVTQSSRYLVKRTGEKVFLECVQDMDHENMFWYRQDPGLGLRLIYFSYDVKMKEKGDIPEGYSVSREKKERFSLILESASTNQTSMYLCASGEPGQGYNEQFFGPGTRLTVL.

This sequence joins TRBV19 and TRBJ1-2; possible D gene TRBD1, 6 bases. Germline assignment: CDR1 LNHDA and CDR2 SQIVND (reference sequence). Between the trimmed V and J ends, which lost 6 bases and 6 bases, there was a span of 17 bases. CDR3 length: 14 residues. CDR3 in DNA: TGTGCCAGTAGGACAGGTTTTGAGAAGAATGGCTACACCTTC. Its translation: CASRTGFEKNGYTF.

The chain couples TRBV5-5 to TRBJ1-4; unclear D gene. The CDR3 is made up of 14 amino acids. The ends were cut back, 0 bases at V and 3 bases at J, with 6 bases in the middle. Per germline, CDR1 SGHKS and CDR2 YYEKEE (reference sequence). The CDR3: CASSLVAANEKLFF. Here the CDR3 DNA reads TGTGCCAGCAGCTTGGTAGCAGCTAATGAAAAACTGTTTTTT.

The CDR3 sequence is CASSESWDRGRNTIYF. CDR3 in DNA: TGCGCCAGCAGTGAGTCGTGGGACAGGGGTAGAAACACCATATATTTT. The V gene is TRBV10-2, the J gene TRBJ1-3, with TRBD1 matching over 10 bases. Per germline, CDR1 WSHSY and CDR2 SAAADI. The CDR3 covers 16 residues. V shed 0 bases, J shed 5 bases, and the junction held 4 bases outside the gene matches.

The chain recombines TRBV28 with TRBJ2-1, with TRBD2 matching over 11 bases. The V segment lost 4 bases and the J segment 0 bases; nucleotides outside the gene matches: 8. This CDR3 has 18 residues. Per the germline V gene, CDR1 is MDHEN and CDR2 is SYDVKM. The CDR3 DNA follows: TGTGCCAGCAGTTCTCCGGGACTAGCGGAGCGCTCCTACAATGAGCAGTTCTTC. It translates to CASSSPGLAERSYNEQFF. The full variable domain, rest sourced from reference TRBV28 and TRBJ2-1, is DVKVTQSSRYLVKRTGEKVFLECVQDMDHENMFWYRQDPGLGLRLIYFSYDVKMKEKGDIPEGYSVSREKKERFSLILESASTNQTSMYLCASSSPGLAERSYNEQFFGPGTRLTVL.

The table lists this clone with a count of one. The rearrangement joins TRBV30 to TRBJ1-6, with D possibly matching TRBD1 (6 bases). The CDR3 sequence is 14 residues long. Trimming removed 0 bases from V and 4 bases from J, with 7 bases in between. CDR1 is GTSNPN, CDR2 SVGIG, per germline (reference sequence). The CDR3 sequence: CAWSVTGYNSPLHF. CDR3 bases: TGTGCCTGGAGTGTCACAGGGTATAATTCACCCCTCCACTTT.

The chain combines TRBV7-9 with TRBJ2-1, with TRBD2 matching 8 bases. The V gene end was trimmed by 3 bases and the J gene end by 6 bases; junction bases not matched to a gene: 10. The length of the CDR3 is 16 residues. Germline CDR1 reads SEHNR; CDR2 reads FQNEAQ (reference sequence). DNA of the CDR3: TGTGCCAGCAGCTTGGCGGGAGGAATCCCTGGCAATGAGCAGTTCTTC. Amino acids: CASSLAGGIPGNEQFF.

The chain carries TRBV18 and TRBJ1-2, with D possibly TRBD1 on 6 matching bases. There are 14 residues in the CDR3. Germline CDR1 reads KGHSH; CDR2 reads LQKENI. The V gene lost 4 bases and the J gene lost 3 bases, with 12 bases spanning the gap. DNA of the CDR3: TGTGCCAGCTCACTGGGGGACACCCACTATGGCTACACCTTC. Protein product: CASSLGDTHYGYTF.

The chain couples TRBV5-8 to TRBJ2-3; 7 positions agree with TRBD1. Germline CDR1 is SGHTS and CDR2 is YDEGEE. The junction had 2 bases not matched to a gene; V was cut back by 4 bases and J by 0 bases. The CDR3 totals 14 residues. DNA of the CDR3: TGTGCCAGCAGCCGGGGACAGAGCACAGATACGCAGTATTTT. Translation gives CASSRGQSTDTQYF.

V usage is TRBV18 and J usage is TRBJ2-3; TRBD2 agrees at 7 bases. Germline CDR1 KGHSH, CDR2 LQKENI. The V gene end was trimmed by 3 bases and the J gene end by 1 base; junction bases not matched to a gene: 10. This CDR3 has 17 amino acids. CDR3 bases: TGTGCCAGCTCACCCCAGAGTGTCCTAGCGGGCACAGATACGCAGTATTTT. Protein: CASSPQSVLAGTDTQYF.

DNA for the CDR3: TGTGCCACCGCAGACAGGGGCGCCTACAATGAGCAGTTCTTC. This translates into CATADRGAYNEQFF. The J gene is TRBJ2-1, the V gene TRBV18, with TRBD1 matching over 8 bases. Germline CDR1 reads KGHSH; CDR2 reads LQKENI. The V segment lost 10 bases and the J segment 2 bases; nucleotides outside the gene matches: 7. The CDR3 runs to 14 residues. Full variable domain (rest looked up from reference TRBV18 and TRBJ2-1): NAGVMQNPRHLVRRRGQEARLRCSPMKGHSHVYWYRQLPEEGLKFMVYLQKENIIDESGMPKERFSAEFPKEGPSILRIQQVVRGDSAAYFCATADRGAYNEQFFGPGTRLTVL.

CDR3: CASSLEGAAGTLRNQPQHF. The CDR3 coding sequence is TGTGCCAGCAGCTTAGAGGGGGCAGCAGGGACCCTTCGCAATCAGCCCCAGCATTTT. The chain joins TRBV7-8 to TRBJ1-5, with TRBD1 matching 7 bases. The germline gives CDR1 SGHVS, CDR2 FQNEAQ. J was trimmed by 2 bases and V by 1 base; bases with no gene match: 14. The length of the CDR3 is 19 residues.

This clone occurred once. This chain connects TRBV5-1 to TRBJ1-3, with 7 bases lining up with TRBD1. V shed 0 bases and J 8 bases; nucleotides not matched to a gene: 5. The CDR3 consists of 14 residues. Germline V lookup: CDR1 SGHRS, CDR2 YFSETQ. The CDR3 DNA follows: TGCGCCAGCAGCTTGGGACAGGGTATAGACACCATATATTTT. Its translation: CASSLGQGIDTIYF.

The J gene is TRBJ1-5, the V gene TRBV6-5, with TRBD1 matching over 7 bases. CDR3 length equals 16 residues. J was trimmed by 4 bases and V by 0 bases; bases with no gene match: 6. The germline CDR1 and CDR2 sequences are MNHEY and SVGAGI. The CDR3 spells CASSYSVDRRNQPQHF. The CDR3 DNA follows: TGTGCCAGCAGTTACTCGGTGGACAGGAGGAATCAGCCCCAGCATTTT.

The chain recombines TRBV19 with TRBJ1-1; D is unclear. V dropped 3 bases and J dropped 4 bases, with 9 bases sitting between them. Germline loops: CDR1 LNHDA, CDR2 SQIVND (reference sequence). The CDR3 contains 13 residues. In DNA, the CDR3 is TGTGCCAGTAGTATGTATGCAGGCACTGAAGCTTTCTTT. Translating gives CASSMYAGTEAFF.

This chain uses TRBV30 with TRBJ2-7, with a tentative D call TRBD2 (5 bases). Germline CDR1 GTSNPN, CDR2 SVGIG (reference sequence). V was shortened by 1 base and J by 9 bases, with 19 bases between the two germline ends. The CDR3 covers 14 residues. The CDR3 is CAWSGAGPTSGQYF. The DNA for the CDR3 is TGTGCCTGGAGTGGTGCCGGACCTACGAGCGGGCAGTACTTC.

This rearrangement joins TRBV28 to TRBJ2-5; D is unclear. Germline-derived CDR1 and CDR2 are MDHEN and SYDVKM. Deletions cut 5 bases from V and 2 bases from J, with 9 bases between. The CDR3 is 13 residues long. CDR3 in amino acids: CASSPHSQETQYF. As DNA, the CDR3 is TGTGCCAGCAGTCCTCACTCACAAGAGACCCAGTACTTC.

This chain uses TRBV15 with TRBJ2-2; D is ambiguous. From germline, CDR1 is LNHNV and CDR2 YYDKDF (reference sequence). This CDR3 is built from 12 residues. V was trimmed by 0 bases and J by 8 bases, leaving 4 bases between them. Written as DNA, the CDR3 is TGTGCCACCAGCAGAGAACAGGGGGAGCTGTTTTTT. Amino acids: CATSREQGELFF.

A single count supports this clone. This chain uses TRBV28 with TRBJ1-4; TRBD1 matches 8 bases. V dropped 7 bases and J dropped 5; count of bases not matched to a gene: 3. The CDR3 covers 13 residues. The germline V gene encodes CDR1 MDHEN and CDR2 SYDVKM. The CDR3 loop reads CASTRTGNEKLFF. The CDR3 DNA reads as TGTGCCAGCACCCGGACAGGGAATGAAAAACTGTTTTTT.

V is TRBV6-1 and J is TRBJ2-3; maybe TRBD2 (5 bases). V lost 1 base to trimming and J lost 0 bases, with 11 bases between them. Germline lookup yields CDR1 MNHNS and CDR2 SASEGT. There are 16 residues in the CDR3. CDR3 coding DNA: TGTGCCAGCAGTGAAGGGGCGGGCTCTAGCACAGATACGCAGTATTTT. Its translation is CASSEGAGSSTDTQYF.

The chain couples TRBV9 to TRBJ2-7; TRBD2 agrees at 10 bases. After removal of 0 bases from V and 2 bases from J, the junction contained 5 bases not matched to a gene. The germline V gene encodes CDR1 SGDLS and CDR2 YYNGEE. The CDR3 spans 16 residues. CDR3 residues: CASSVATSGSPYEQYF. Written as DNA, the CDR3 is TGTGCCAGCAGCGTAGCGACTAGCGGGTCCCCCTACGAGCAGTACTTC.

This chain's CDR3 is CASSLEVLTTNEKLFF. CDR3 nucleotide sequence: TGCGCCAGCAGCTTGGAGGTACTAACAACTAATGAAAAACTGTTTTTT. This chain uses TRBV5-1 with TRBJ1-4; no reliable D call. The CDR3 is 16 residues long. Between the trimmed V and J ends, which lost 0 bases and 0 bases, there was a span of 9 bases. CDR1 and CDR2 from the germline V gene are SGHRS and YFSETQ.

J is TRBJ1-2 and V is TRBV12-5, with D possibly being TRBD1 (6 bases). Looked up from germline, CDR1 is LGHNT and CDR2 is FRNRAP. This CDR3 is built from 14 residues. Trimming took off 3 bases at V and 4 bases at J, with 12 bases between the two ends. CDR3 sequence reads: CASGLQGRGYGYTF. CDR3 bases: TGTGCTAGTGGTTTACAGGGCCGTGGCTATGGCTACACCTTC.

The gene calls are TRBV5-1 and TRBJ2-2; the match to TRBD2 covers 9 bases. V lost 4 bases, J lost 6 bases, and 13 bases stayed unmatched. Germline V gene sequence: CDR1 SGHRS, CDR2 YFSETQ. The CDR3 contains 17 residues. The CDR3 protein is CASSGMLGSGRSGELFF. The CDR3, as DNA: TGCGCCAGCAGCGGCATGCTGGGTAGCGGGAGATCCGGGGAGCTGTTTTTT.